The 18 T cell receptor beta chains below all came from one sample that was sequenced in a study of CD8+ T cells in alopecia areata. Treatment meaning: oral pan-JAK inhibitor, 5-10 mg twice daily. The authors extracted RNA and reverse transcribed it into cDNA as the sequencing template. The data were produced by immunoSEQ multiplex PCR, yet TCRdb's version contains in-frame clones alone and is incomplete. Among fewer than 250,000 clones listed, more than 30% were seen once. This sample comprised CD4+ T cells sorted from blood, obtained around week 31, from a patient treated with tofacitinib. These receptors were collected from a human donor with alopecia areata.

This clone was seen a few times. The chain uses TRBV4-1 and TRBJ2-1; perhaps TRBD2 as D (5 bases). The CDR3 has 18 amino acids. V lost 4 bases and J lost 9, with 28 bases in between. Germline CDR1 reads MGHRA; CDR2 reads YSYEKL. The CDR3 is CASSPRSGEGRTTSEQFF. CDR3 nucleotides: TGCGCCAGCAGCCCCCGGTCCGGGGAAGGGCGTACTACCAGTGAGCAGTTCTTC.

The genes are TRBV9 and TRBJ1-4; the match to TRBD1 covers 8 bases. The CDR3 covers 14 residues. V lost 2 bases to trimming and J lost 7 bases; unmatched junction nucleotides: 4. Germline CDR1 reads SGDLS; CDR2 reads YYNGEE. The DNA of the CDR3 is TGTGCCAGCAGCGTCGGACAGGGAGGTGAAAAACTGTTTTTT. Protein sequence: CASSVGQGGEKLFF. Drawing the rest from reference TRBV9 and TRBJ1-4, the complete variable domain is DSGVTQTPKHLITATGQRVTLRCSPRSGDLSVYWYQQSLDQGLQFLIQYYNGEERAKGNILERFSAQQFPDLHSELNLSSLELGDSALYFCASSVGQGGEKLFFGSGTQLSVL.

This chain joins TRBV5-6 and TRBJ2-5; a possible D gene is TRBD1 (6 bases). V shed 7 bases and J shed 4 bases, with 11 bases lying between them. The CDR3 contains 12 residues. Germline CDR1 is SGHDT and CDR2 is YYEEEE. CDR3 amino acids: CASGQMRETQYF. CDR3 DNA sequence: TGTGCCAGCGGACAGATGAGAGAGACCCAGTACTTC.

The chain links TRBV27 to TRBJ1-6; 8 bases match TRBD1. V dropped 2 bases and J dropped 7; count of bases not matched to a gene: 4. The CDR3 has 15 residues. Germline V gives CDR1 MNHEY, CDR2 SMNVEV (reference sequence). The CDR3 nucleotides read TGTGCCAGCAGTTTAAGTACAGGGGGGAATTCACCCCTCCACTTT. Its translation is CASSLSTGGNSPLHF.

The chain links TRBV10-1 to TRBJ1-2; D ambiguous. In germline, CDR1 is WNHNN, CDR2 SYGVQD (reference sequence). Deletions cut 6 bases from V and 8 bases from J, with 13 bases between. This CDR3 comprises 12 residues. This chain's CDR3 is CASRRRLWGYTF. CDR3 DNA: TGCGCCAGCAGGCGACGGCTTTGGGGCTACACCTTC.

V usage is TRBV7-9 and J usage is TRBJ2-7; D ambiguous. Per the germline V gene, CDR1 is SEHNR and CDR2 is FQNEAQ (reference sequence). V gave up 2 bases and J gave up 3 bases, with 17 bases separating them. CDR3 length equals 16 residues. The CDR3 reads CASSLRLTGSVYEQYF. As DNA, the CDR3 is TGTGCCAGCAGCTTACGACTCACTGGGTCAGTCTACGAGCAGTACTTC. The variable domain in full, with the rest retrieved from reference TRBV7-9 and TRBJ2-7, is DTGVSQNPRHKITKRGQNVTFRCDPISEHNRLYWYRQTLGQGPEFLTYFQNEAQLEKSRLLSDRFSAERPKGSFSTLEIQRTEQGDSAMYLCASSLRLTGSVYEQYFGPGTRLTVT.

DNA for the CDR3: TGTGCCAGTAGTATATCAGCGCGCACCTACAATGAGCAGTTCTTC. Amino acids: CASSISARTYNEQFF. The chain links TRBV19 to TRBJ2-1; D gene uncertain. The CDR3 is 15 residues long. Per the germline V gene, CDR1 is LNHDA and CDR2 is SQIVND (reference sequence). V gave up 2 bases and J gave up 2 bases, with 10 bases separating them. Drawing the rest from reference TRBV19 and TRBJ2-1, the complete variable domain is DGGITQSPKYLFRKEGQNVTLSCEQNLNHDAMYWYRQDPGQGLRLIYYSQIVNDFQKGDIAEGYSVSREKKESFPLTVTSAQKNPTAFYLCASSISARTYNEQFFGPGTRLTVL.

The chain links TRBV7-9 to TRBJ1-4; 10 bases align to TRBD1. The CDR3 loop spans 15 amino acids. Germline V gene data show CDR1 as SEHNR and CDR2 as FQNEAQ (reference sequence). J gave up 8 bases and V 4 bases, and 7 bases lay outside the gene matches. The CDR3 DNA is TGTGCCAGCAGCTCGACCGGGACAGGGGCAGAAAAACTGTTTTTT. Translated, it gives CASSSTGTGAEKLFF.

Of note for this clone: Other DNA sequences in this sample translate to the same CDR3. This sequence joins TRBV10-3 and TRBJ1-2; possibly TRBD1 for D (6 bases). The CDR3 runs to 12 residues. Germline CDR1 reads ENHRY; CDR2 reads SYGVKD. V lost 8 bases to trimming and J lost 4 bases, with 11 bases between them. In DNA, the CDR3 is TGTGCCATCTCTGTGGACAGCTATGGCTACACCTTC. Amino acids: CAISVDSYGYTF.

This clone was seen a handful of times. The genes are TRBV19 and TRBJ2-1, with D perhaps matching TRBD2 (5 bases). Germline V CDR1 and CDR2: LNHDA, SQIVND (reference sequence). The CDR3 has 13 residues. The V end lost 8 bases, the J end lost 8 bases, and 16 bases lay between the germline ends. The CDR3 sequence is CASSVAGPYEQFF. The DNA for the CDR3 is TGTGCCAGTTCGGTGGCGGGTCCCTATGAGCAGTTCTTC.

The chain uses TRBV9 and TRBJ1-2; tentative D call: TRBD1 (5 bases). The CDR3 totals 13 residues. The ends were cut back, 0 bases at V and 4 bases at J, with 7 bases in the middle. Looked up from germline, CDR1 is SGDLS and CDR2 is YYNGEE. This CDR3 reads CASSVERGYGYTF. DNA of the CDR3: TGTGCCAGCAGCGTAGAGAGGGGCTATGGCTACACCTTC.

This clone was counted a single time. In nucleotides, the CDR3 is TGTGCCAGCAGCGTACTACCCAGGGGTGATTCACCCCTCCACTTT. Translation: CASSVLPRGDSPLHF. V gene TRBV9 combines with J gene TRBJ1-6; the D gene is possibly TRBD1 (6 bases). The CDR3 loop spans 15 amino acids. Germline assignment: CDR1 SGDLS and CDR2 YYNGEE. V was pared by 1 base and J by 8 bases, with 13 bases between.

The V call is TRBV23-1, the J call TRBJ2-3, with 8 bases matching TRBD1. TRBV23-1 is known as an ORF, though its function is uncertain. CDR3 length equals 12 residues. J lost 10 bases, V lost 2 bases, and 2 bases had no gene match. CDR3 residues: CASSQRQGPQYF. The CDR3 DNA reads TGCGCCAGCAGTCAAAGACAGGGGCCGCAGTATTTT.

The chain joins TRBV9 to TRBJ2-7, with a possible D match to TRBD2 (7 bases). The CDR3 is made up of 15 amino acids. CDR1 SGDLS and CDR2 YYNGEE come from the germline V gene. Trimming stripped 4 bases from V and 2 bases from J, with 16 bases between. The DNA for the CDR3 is TGTGCCAGCAGCCCCGGGGGGCTACCTACCTACGAGCAGTACTTC. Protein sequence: CASSPGGLPTYEQYF. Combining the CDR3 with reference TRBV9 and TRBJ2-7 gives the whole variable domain DSGVTQTPKHLITATGQRVTLRCSPRSGDLSVYWYQQSLDQGLQFLIQYYNGEERAKGNILERFSAQQFPDLHSELNLSSLELGDSALYFCASSPGGLPTYEQYFGPGTRLTVT.

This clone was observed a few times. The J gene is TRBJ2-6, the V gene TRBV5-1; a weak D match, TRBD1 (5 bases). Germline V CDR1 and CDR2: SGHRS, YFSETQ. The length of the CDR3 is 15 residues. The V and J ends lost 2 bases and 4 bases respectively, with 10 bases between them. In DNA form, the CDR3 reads TGCGCCAGCAGCTTAGGGGATTCCGGGGCCAACGTCCTGACTTTC. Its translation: CASSLGDSGANVLTF.

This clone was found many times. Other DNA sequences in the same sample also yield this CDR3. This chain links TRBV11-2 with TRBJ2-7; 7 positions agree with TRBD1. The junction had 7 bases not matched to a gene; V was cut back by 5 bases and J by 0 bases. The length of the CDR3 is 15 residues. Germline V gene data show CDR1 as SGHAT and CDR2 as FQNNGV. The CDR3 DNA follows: TGTGCCAGCAGCCTCGACACAGGGGACTCCTACGAGCAGTACTTC. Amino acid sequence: CASSLDTGDSYEQYF.

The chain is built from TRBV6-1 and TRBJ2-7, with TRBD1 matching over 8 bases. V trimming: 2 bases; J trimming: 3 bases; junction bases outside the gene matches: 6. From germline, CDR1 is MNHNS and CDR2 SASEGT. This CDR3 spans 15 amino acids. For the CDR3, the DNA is TGTGCCAGCAGTGAACCGGGACAGGAGTACTACGAGCAGTACTTC. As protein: CASSEPGQEYYEQYF.

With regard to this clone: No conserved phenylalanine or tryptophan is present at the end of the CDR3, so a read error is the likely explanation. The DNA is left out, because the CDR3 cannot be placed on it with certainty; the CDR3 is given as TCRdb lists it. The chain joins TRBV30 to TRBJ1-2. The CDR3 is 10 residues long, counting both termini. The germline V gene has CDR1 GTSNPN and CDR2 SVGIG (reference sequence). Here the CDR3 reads CAWSAGISDR.